This T cell receptor beta chain derives from a study of cytomegalovirus exposure and HLA in healthy donors (dated by TCRdb to about 2017). Background for the entire study: According to an earlier analysis of 587 of the donors, roughly 180 million T cells yielded 95 million to 140 million unique TCR beta sequences and about 300 Gb of sequence data. An early release that covered several hundred HLA-typed donors contained about 300 gigabases of sequencing data and some 87 million unique TCR sequences. Of the approximately 400 genotyped donors, 65% to 90% were placed in the genetic ancestry cluster associated with self-reported Caucasian donors. The study aimed to test whether signatures of past pathogen exposure could be identified by cataloging public T cell receptors. The T cell repertoires of 550 to 850 subjects were profiled by immunosequencing and related to cytomegalovirus serostatus. Along with the approximately 650-subject first cohort, a separate validation cohort of 120 different subjects was used. To predict cytomegalovirus infection status, the study brought together high-throughput TCR immunosequencing, statistical association of individual TCRs with disease status, and machine learning. A later analysis re-examined previously published TCR beta repertoires from 610 or so donors and added high-resolution HLA genotyping to investigate patterns of TCR occurrence. In the later analysis, no new phenotypic data were used to find candidate immune exposures; instead, reliance was placed on TCR beta sequences and their occurrence across donors. In an earlier analysis of 500 to 650 of the donors, high-throughput TCR beta sequencing was used to judge whether each TCR beta V gene segment behaved as functional or pseudogenic. Alongside the repertoire data, information on donor age, sex, ethnicity and CMV serostatus was compiled. A later genetic analysis used genome-wide SNP genotypes for about 65% of the 666 donors, treating that subset as a discovery cohort. Every discovery cohort repertoire had been produced on one sequencing platform. Class I and class II HLA loci were covered by the typing at four-digit resolution. The number of typed donors differed by locus: about 620-630 for A, B, C, DRB1 and DQB1; 522 for DQA1; 606 for DPA1; and roughly 490 for DPB1. Because of strong linkage in the cohort, 5 or 6 DR-DQ haplotypes were treated as single units for association and clustering. Among about 370 genotyped donors of the cohort, an average of around 220,000 unique TCR beta nucleotide sequences was sequenced per donor, of which 15% to 20% were non-productive. The investigation overall reported the following: In a later analysis, most CMV-associated TCR beta chains were found to appear HLA-restricted, with HLA associations seemingly driven largely by CMV exposure. At a false discovery rate of 0.05, a later analysis linked under 20,000 TCR beta sequences to specific HLA alleles. An earlier analysis of around 600 of the donors showed that most TCR beta V segments appeared in productive rearrangements either about 87% or about 30% of the time, which broadly matched IMGT annotations. In the study, approximately 160 TCR beta chains were listed as associated with cytomegalovirus. The cohort was sequenced for TCR beta chains only, and without alpha or paired-chain data the features that could be detected were limited. Roughly uniform sequencing depth across donors was assumed in presence/absence analyses, although this assumption may not hold. Some IMGT-functional V segments, including TRBV6-2 and TRBV6-3, could not be distinguished by the 87-base-pair reads and were therefore excluded. Because HLA typing was unavailable for some donors at each locus, only the typed subset was used in association tests. Cytomegalovirus status was reported to be diagnosed by the classifier with high specificity and sensitivity in both the original and validation cohorts. Most TCR sequences were seen in very few donors, while some public TCRs were found in many individuals. In vitro tests confirmed that a few of the cytomegalovirus-associated TCR beta chains recognize cytomegalovirus antigens. A later analysis found that TCR association rates varied across HLA loci, with DRB1 alleles showing the most associated TCRs and HLA-C alleles the fewest. For the cohort, immune exposure information was limited to CMV serostatus. According to a later analysis, parvovirus B19, influenza, CMV and Epstein-Barr virus appeared linked to several top co-occurrence clusters. The authors suggested that the approach could potentially be extended to other disease states and immunological phenotypes. The earlier analysis of 587 of the donors excluded 15 to 20 rarely observed V segments, including chromosome 9 orphons, because counts were too low. When HLA alleles, especially DR and DQ, strongly co-occurred, TCR associations were difficult to assign to individual alleles. Compared with the approximately 720-donor mean, donors in an Asian-associated ancestry cluster had fewer N-insertions in productive TCRs, according to a later genetic analysis. A further reported finding was that TCR beta sequences accurately predicted the HLA-A and HLA-B alleles for most subjects in the first cohort. In a later genetic analysis, a missense DCLRE1C variant was associated with V-gene and J-gene trimming of TCR beta chains, and the association was replicated in an independent cohort. Correlated functional status among segregating V segments might be attributable to linkage disequilibrium, but an unknown experimental factor could not be ruled out. In a later analysis, HLA-associated TCR beta chains showed more clonal expansion and lower generation probabilities than non-associated chains that were equally common. A cluster of highly shared sequence variants was judged likely to represent a technical artifact of the sequencing pipeline.

Measured from the cysteine to the phenylalanine, the CDR3 is 13 residues long. The DNA shown is the 39-base CDR3, in frame from base 1. As encoded in the germline V gene (reference sequence), CDR1 is SEHNR while CDR2 is FQNEAQ. V loses 0 bases, J loses 8 bases, and the germline ends lie 5 bases apart. In total, fewer than 750 healthy bone marrow donors made up the cohort. Cohort members were all nominally healthy when sampled, although unrecorded immune exposures were likely present. The donor was CMV seronegative and was included in the group of several hundred seronegative cohort members. A peripheral blood sample was provided by each donor, and peripheral blood mononuclear cells were used for TCR beta sequencing. The Qiagen DNeasy Blood Extraction Kit was used to extract genomic DNA from the blood cell samples. Preparation of the library involved the immunoSEQ multiplex PCR assay. A mixture of 60 forward primers for TCR Vbeta segments and 13 reverse primers for TCR Jbeta segments was used in the multiplex PCR. A multiplex PCR assay on genomic DNA amplified the CDR3 region of rearranged TCR beta genes. Amplified TCR beta libraries were sequenced as 87-base-pair reads on the Illumina HiSeq System. Under the source paper's analysis protocol: A later analysis counted 65 million to 90 million unique TCR beta chains across the roughly 700 repertoires, and some 12 million of these chains were shared by at least two donors. Raw reads were error-corrected and collapsed into unique sequences with a nearest-neighbor algorithm that merged closely related sequences to remove PCR and sequencing errors. Alignment of CDR3 sequences to IMGT reference sequences was used to assign V, D and J gene segments. For a sequence to be retained, a match of at least six nucleotides was required to both a V gene segment and a J gene segment. Rearrangements were called productive when the CDR3 lacked stop codons and stayed in frame with V and J; all others were non-productive. CDR3 was defined according to IMGT convention as the region running from the second conserved V-encoded cysteine to the conserved J-encoded phenylalanine. In an earlier analysis of around 600 of the donors, sequences lacking an unambiguous match to a single V gene segment were excluded. In an earlier analysis of approximately 590 of the donors, V segments were called functional above 56.7% productive rearrangements and were called segregating when the between-donor standard deviation exceeded 5%. A statistical classification framework was built to diagnose cytomegalovirus status from the catalog of TCR beta chain sequences. V and J gene assignment, in a later analysis, came from comparing TCR nucleotide sequences with IMGT/GENE-DB human TR gene sequences. Using the TCRdist pipeline, a later analysis assigned CDR3 sequences along with most-parsimonious VDJ recombination scenarios. A later analysis defined each TCR beta chain by its CDR3 amino acid sequence plus V-gene family, and excluded reads lacking a unique V-gene family. A later analysis removed 550 to 650 highly shared, low-generation-probability nucleotide sequences to deal with suspected cross-contamination and a sequencing artifact. For each public chain, a later analysis derived a clonal expansion index from normalized ranks of inferred template counts within each repertoire. A later analysis computed generation probabilities with a VDJ recombination model fitted to out-of-frame rearrangements, and checked the results against IGoR. A later analysis scored TCR-TCR, TCR-HLA and TCR-CMV co-occurrence with hypergeometric tests, applying a repertoire-size bias correction to TCR pairs. A later analysis estimated false discovery rates by permuting HLA or CMV assignments 20 times. In a later analysis, co-occurring TCRs were grouped using DBSCAN, with TCRdist sequence similarity added in when clustering inside HLA-allele-positive subsets. Repertoires with fewer than 30,000 or more than 120,000 public chains were left out of co-occurrence clustering, as were five repertoires with anomalous nucleotide sharing. In TCRdb, the immuneACCESS table is reduced to in-frame sequences with V and J assigned. These tables do not hold every clone; where another copy was compared, an unresolved V gene accounts for under half, and the others remain unexplained. From that table come the V and J calls and clone size; the DNA was used to work out D and trimming. The sample yields about 160,000 clones; 60% to 85% were counted once. The ten top clones hold around 3.3% of the sample.

About this clone itself: The antigen this receptor binds is unknown. Per-nucleotide qualities are absent, and no much larger clonotype sits a single base away.

The chain links TRBV7-9 with TRBJ1-6; no D gene can be assigned with confidence. The sample was PBMCs. The clonotype was recovered from a woman between 40 and 50 years old in good health and CMV-seronegative. At the DNA level, the sequence is TGTGCCAGCAGCTTAGCGCGAGATTCACCCCTCCACTTT. This codes for CASSLARDSPLHF.